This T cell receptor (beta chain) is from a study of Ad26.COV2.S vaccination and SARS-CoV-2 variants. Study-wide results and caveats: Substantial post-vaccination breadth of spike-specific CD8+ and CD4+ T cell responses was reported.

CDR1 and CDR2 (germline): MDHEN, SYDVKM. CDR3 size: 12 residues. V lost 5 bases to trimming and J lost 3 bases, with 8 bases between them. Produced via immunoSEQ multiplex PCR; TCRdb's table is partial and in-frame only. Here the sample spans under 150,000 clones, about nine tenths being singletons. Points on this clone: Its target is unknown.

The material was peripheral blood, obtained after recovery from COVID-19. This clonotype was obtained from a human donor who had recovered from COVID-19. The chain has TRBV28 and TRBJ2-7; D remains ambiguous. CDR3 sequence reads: CASSPQSYEQYF. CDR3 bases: TGTGCCAGCAGTCCTCAAAGCTACGAGCAGTACTTC.